The present T cell receptor (beta chain) was sequenced within a study of shared clonotypes between healthy human individuals. Assay used: immunoSEQ multiplex PCR; TCRdb lists only in-frame clones, some missing. Among over a million clones, more than 60% were seen once, and the ten largest hold around 1.4%. The V gene lost 4 bases and the J gene lost 3 bases, with 15 bases spanning the gap. CDR1 KGHSH and CDR2 LQKENI come from the germline V gene. CDR3 length: 16 residues. The source material was memory CD4+ T cells sorted from blood. The sample's subset: CD45RA-negative fraction. The chain links TRBV18 to TRBJ2-2, with TRBD1 as a possible D gene (6 bases). This TCR was recovered from a young man in good health. The CDR3 bases are TGTGCCAGCTCACAACAACCGGGACAAGACACCGGGGAGCTGTTTTTT. Amino acids: CASSQQPGQDTGELFF.